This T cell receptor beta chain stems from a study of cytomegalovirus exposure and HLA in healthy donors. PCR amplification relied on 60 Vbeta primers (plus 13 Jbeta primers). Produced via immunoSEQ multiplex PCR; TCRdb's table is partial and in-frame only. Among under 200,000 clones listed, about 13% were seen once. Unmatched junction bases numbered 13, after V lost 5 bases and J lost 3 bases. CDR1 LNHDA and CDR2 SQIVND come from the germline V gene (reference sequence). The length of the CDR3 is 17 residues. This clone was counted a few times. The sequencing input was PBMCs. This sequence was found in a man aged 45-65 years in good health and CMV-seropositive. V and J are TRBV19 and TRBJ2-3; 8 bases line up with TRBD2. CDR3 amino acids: CASSSPPGTRTTDTQYF. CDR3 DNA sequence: TGTGCCAGTAGTTCGCCCCCCGGGACTAGGACGACAGATACGCAGTATTTT.